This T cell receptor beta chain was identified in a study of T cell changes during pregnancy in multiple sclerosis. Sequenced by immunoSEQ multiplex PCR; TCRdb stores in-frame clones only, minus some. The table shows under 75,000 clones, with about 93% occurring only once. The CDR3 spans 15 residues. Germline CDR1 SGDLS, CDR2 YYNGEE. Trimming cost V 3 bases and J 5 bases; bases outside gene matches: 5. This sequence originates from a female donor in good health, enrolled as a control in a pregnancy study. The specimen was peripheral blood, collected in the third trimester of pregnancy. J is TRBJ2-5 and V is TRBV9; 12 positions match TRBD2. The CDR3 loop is CASSAGLAGRETQYF. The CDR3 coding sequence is TGTGCCAGCAGCGCAGGACTAGCGGGGAGGGAGACCCAGTACTTC.